This T cell receptor (beta chain) came from a study of blood T cell repertoires in COVID-19. Study-wide context: Both acute and convalescent COVID-19 samples were obtained from the United States, Italy and Spain.

The CDR3 totals 15 residues. Germline loops: CDR1 MNHEY, CDR2 SVGAGI. V shed 5 bases, J shed 2 bases, and the junction held 6 bases outside the gene matches. In the source study's methods: Researchers report that nucleated cell counts were estimated from reference gene primer amplification. This table comes from immunoSEQ multiplex PCR, and its TCRdb copy is limited to in-frame clones, with some not included. The V and J calls and clone size are taken from that table; D and trimming were inferred from the DNA. Of about 110,000 clones in the sample, 85% to 90% were seen once. Sequencing used peripheral blood. The TCR was taken from a human donor in a cohort sampled during active COVID-19. V is TRBV6-5 and J is TRBJ1-5, with 7 bases matching TRBD1. As DNA, the CDR3 is TGTGCCAGCAGTCCCACAGGGGTTGGCAATCAGCCCCAGCATTTT. Its protein is CASSPTGVGNQPQHF.